The 16 T cell receptor beta chains listed next were all sequenced from one sample in a study of blood T cell repertoires in COVID-19. This table comes from immunoSEQ multiplex PCR, and its TCRdb copy is limited to in-frame clones, with some not included. Of roughly 230,000 clones listed, about 88% are singletons. Material: PBMCs or T cells enriched from blood (not recorded which). The source is a woman in her forties or fifties who had been exposed to COVID-19.

This clone has a handful of counts. This chain connects TRBV7-2 to TRBJ1-2; tentatively, D is TRBD1 (5 bases). V was clipped by 3 bases and J by 5 bases, with 13 bases between them. The V gene's germline CDR1 is SGHTA and CDR2 FQGNSA. The CDR3 sequence is 14 residues long. CDR3 bases: TGTGCCAGCAGCTTTTCGTCAGGGCCTTATGGCTACACCTTC. Translated: CASSFSSGPYGYTF.

This sequence joins TRBV27 and TRBJ2-3; 7 bases align to TRBD2. J gave up 0 bases and V 8 bases, and 20 bases lay outside the gene matches. The germline V gene has CDR1 MNHEY and CDR2 SMNVEV (reference sequence). The CDR3 contains 19 residues. The CDR3 reads CASPHPRPAGVDSTDTQYF. In DNA, the CDR3 is TGTGCCAGCCCCCATCCCCGGCCGGCGGGGGTAGATAGCACAGATACGCAGTATTTT.

This rearrangement joins TRBV6-5 to TRBJ1-2; 11 bases line up with TRBD1. V lost 2 bases, J lost 4 bases, and 3 bases stayed unmatched. The germline gives CDR1 MNHEY, CDR2 SVGAGI. The CDR3 runs to 15 residues. CDR3 DNA: TGTGCCAGCAGTTACCGGGGACAGGGGGTCTATGGCTACACCTTC. Protein sequence: CASSYRGQGVYGYTF.

A few counts support this clone. This chain uses TRBV20-1 with TRBJ2-5; D is possibly TRBD2 (6 bases). V was shortened by 8 bases and J by 4 bases, with 11 bases between the two germline ends. The germline gives CDR1 DFQATT, CDR2 SNEGSKA (reference sequence). The CDR3 length is 11 residues. As DNA, the CDR3 is TGCAGTCCCGGGACTCCAGAGACCCAGTACTTC. This translates into CSPGTPETQYF.

The J gene is TRBJ1-6, the V gene TRBV20-1; D may be TRBD1 (6 bases). The germline V gene has CDR1 DFQATT and CDR2 SNEGSKA (reference sequence). There are 13 residues in the CDR3. V lost 3 bases and J lost 10, with 13 bases in between. CDR3 bases: TGCAGTGCTAGTTCTAATCAGGGGTCACCCCTCCACTTT. This sequence encodes CSASSNQGSPLHF.

The V and J genes are TRBV24-1 and TRBJ2-5; no definite D call. The CDR3 totals 13 residues. Per germline, CDR1 KGHDR and CDR2 SFDVKD. The V and J ends lost 7 bases and 1 base respectively, with 9 bases between them. CDR3 in DNA: TGTGCCACCAGACAAGGAGCCCAAGAGACCCAGTACTTC. As protein: CATRQGAQETQYF.

V usage is TRBV6-2 or TRBV6-3 and J usage is TRBJ1-1, with 8 positions matching TRBD1. Germline CDR1 MNHEY, CDR2 SVGEGT. With V trimmed by 6 bases and J by 5 bases, 8 bases remained unmatched. This CDR3 comprises 14 residues. Here the CDR3 DNA reads TGTGCCAGCAGCTTTACACAGGGGGTGACTGAAGCTTTCTTT. The encoded protein is CASSFTQGVTEAFF.

This clone was detected many times. V gene TRBV6-1 combines with J gene TRBJ1-1, with no clear D. The V and J ends lost 2 bases and 10 bases respectively, with 5 bases between them. Germline lookup yields CDR1 MNHNS and CDR2 SASEGT. There are 10 residues in the CDR3. The CDR3 DNA is TGTGCCAGCAGTGAACGTCGAGCTTTCTTT. Its protein product is CASSERRAFF.

The V gene is TRBV12-5, the J gene TRBJ1-3, with D perhaps TRBD1 (5 bases). CDR3 size: 15 residues. Trimming pared 2 bases from V and 1 base from J, leaving 9 bases between. Germline loops: CDR1 LGHNT, CDR2 FRNRAP. CDR3 sequence reads: CASGLTSGSGNTIYF. CDR3 DNA sequence: TGTGCTAGTGGTTTGACCTCAGGGTCTGGAAACACCATATATTTT.

The gene calls are TRBV27 and TRBJ2-7; D perhaps matches TRBD2 (6 bases). This CDR3 has 15 residues. The germline V gene has CDR1 MNHEY and CDR2 SMNVEV (reference sequence). Trimming cost V 5 bases and J 4 bases, with 18 bases left between them. CDR3 DNA sequence: TGTGCCAGCAGTAAAGAACTAGCAGGGCGGTACGAGCAGTACTTC. Protein sequence: CASSKELAGRYEQYF.

This clone appeared a few times. This chain uses TRBV15 with TRBJ1-5, with 7 nucleotides matching TRBD1. Trimming at V came to 5 bases and at J to 5 bases, leaving 9 bases not matched to a gene. The CDR3 extends over 15 amino acids. Germline V gene sequence: CDR1 LNHNV, CDR2 YYDKDF (reference sequence). CDR3 in amino acids: CATSSIGQVDQPQHF. The CDR3 DNA reads as TGTGCCACCAGCTCTATCGGACAGGTGGATCAGCCCCAGCATTTT.

Here the CDR3 reads CASSFGGAGTDTQYF. The DNA for the CDR3 is TGTGCCAGCAGTTTCGGAGGGGCTGGCACAGATACGCAGTATTTT. The chain joins TRBV27 to TRBJ2-3; possible D gene TRBD2, 6 bases. Germline assignment: CDR1 MNHEY and CDR2 SMNVEV (reference sequence). This CDR3 contains 15 residues. With 3 bases removed from V and 1 base from J, the gap between germline ends came to 11 bases.

The J gene is TRBJ1-1, the V gene TRBV29-1; TRBD1 might be the D (6 bases). V lost 2 bases and J lost 1, with 11 bases in between. From germline, CDR1 is SQVTM and CDR2 ANQGSEA. The CDR3 consists of 14 residues. The CDR3, as DNA: TGCAGCGTTGAATTGGCAGGGGCGAACACTGAAGCTTTCTTT. This translates into CSVELAGANTEAFF.

The rearrangement joins TRBV18 to TRBJ2-7; D is possibly TRBD1 (7 bases). The germline V gene encodes CDR1 KGHSH and CDR2 LQKENI. The V end lost 0 bases, the J end lost 5 bases, and 17 bases lay between the germline ends. CDR3 length: 16 residues. The DNA of the CDR3 is TGTGCCAGCTCACCACCGTCGGCAGGGGGGATGGACGAGCAGTACTTC. Its translation: CASSPPSAGGMDEQYF.

This chain uses TRBV7-2 with TRBJ1-5, with 7 bases aligning to TRBD1. The CDR3 runs to 18 residues. CDR1 is SGHTA, CDR2 FQGNSA, per germline. J lost 6 bases, V lost 2 bases, and 16 bases had no gene match. CDR3 nucleotides: TGTGCCAGCAGCTTATATAGGGGGCAGGGGAGAAGGGGTCAGCCCCAGCATTTT. As protein: CASSLYRGQGRRGQPQHF. Looking up the rest from reference TRBV7-2 and TRBJ1-5 gives the full variable domain: GAGVSQSPSNKVTEKGKDVELRCDPISGHTALYWYRQSLGQGLEFLIYFQGNSAPDKSGLPSDRFSAERTGGSVSTLTIQRTQQEDSAVYLCASSLYRGQGRRGQPQHFGDGTRLSIL.

This clone has only a few counts. V gene TRBV19 combines with J gene TRBJ2-5, with 13 bases identical to TRBD2. The CDR3 is made up of 14 amino acids. Germline-derived CDR1 and CDR2 are LNHDA and SQIVND (reference sequence). V lost 9 bases and J lost 5; bases outside the gene matches: 6. In DNA, the CDR3 is TGTGCCAGCGGACTAGCGGGGGCTCGGGAGACCCAGTACTTC. Translation gives CASGLAGARETQYF.